A selection of T cell receptor beta chains follows, all from one sample in a study of T-cell reconstitution after alpha-beta-depleted transplantation in children. TCRdb re-analysed the PCR reads in MiXCR, keeping a single row per CDR3 protein. The data contain around 960,000 distinct CDR3 sequences, about 29% of them singletons. Sample: PBMCs, mostly from graft donor cells, taken 360 days after TCRalphabeta/CD19-depleted stem cell transplant. The receptors originated from a boy in the first two years of life who had a stem cell transplant for SCID, so the T cells may come from the graft donor. Both conserved end residues are trimmed from each CDR3.

J gene | V gene | CDR3 protein
TRBJ1-1 | TRBV5-5 | ASSFGGTTEAF
TRBJ2-3 | TRBV11-2 | ASSLGLGLAGWTVFTDTQY
TRBJ2-1 | TRBV11-2 | ASSLSRYYNEQF
TRBJ2-7 | TRBV5-1 | ASSDEGYEQY
TRBJ1-5 | TRBV5-6 | ASSLGGAGGPERPQH
TRBJ2-5 | TRBV6-2/TRBV6-3 | ASSYWGGSETQY
TRBJ2-7 | TRBV6-2/TRBV6-3 | ASSKDSGPYEQY
TRBJ2-3 | TRBV20-1 | SARGQGYTDTQY
TRBJ1-2 | TRBV7-2 | ASSLGGGKRVYHGYT
TRBJ1-2 | TRBV9 | ASSVAQESYGYT
TRBJ2-7 | TRBV4-2 | ASSQDFLVSYEQY
TRBJ2-7 | TRBV2 | ASSIRMTGPALYEQY
TRBJ1-5 | TRBV6-5 | ASRSRDRGPSNQPQH
TRBJ1-1 | TRBV25-1 | ASSEAGRGMNTEAF
TRBJ2-1 | TRBV29-1 | SVVKNRGVNEQF
TRBJ1-2 | TRBV6-5 | ASSYSGSLNYGYT
TRBJ2-2 | TRBV29-1 | SVVGGGQGARKLF
TRBJ2-1 | TRBV7-3 | ASSLTFAGAAFDEQF
TRBJ2-3 | TRBV12-3/TRBV12-4 | ASSFTWQRTDTQY
TRBJ2-3 | TRBV29-1 | SVSRVLGLASTDTQY
TRBJ2-3 | TRBV2 | ASSAQNLITDTQY
TRBJ2-5 | TRBV7-2 | ASSFQGWETQY
TRBJ2-7 | TRBV27 | ASSLRAANEQY
TRBJ1-1 | TRBV10-3 | AIRGGTRDAEAF
TRBJ2-1 | TRBV10-3 | AISGGYYNEQF
TRBJ1-5 | TRBV5-5 | ASSPSRGHQPQH